Below are 32 T cell receptor beta chains sequenced from a single sample in a study. In TCRdb, the RT-PCR reads were re-called with MiXCR into one record per CDR3 protein. The sample lists more than 550,000 distinct CDR3 sequences; 11% to 15% were seen once. The sample taken for sequencing was memory CD4+ T cells from blood. Source of these receptors: a female donor in good health, serving as a healthy control.

This clonotype was counted many times. The chain uses TRBV29-1 and TRBJ2-3; D ambiguous. V was cut by 3 bases and J by 1 base, with 8 bases left in between. This CDR3 region has 13 residues. From germline, CDR1 is SQVTM and CDR2 ANQGSEA. The chain's CDR3 is CSVDFKGTDTQYF. The CDR3 DNA follows: TGCAGCGTTGACTTTAAGGGCACAGATACGCAGTATTTT.

This clonotype was detected ten times or more. V and J are TRBV6-6 and TRBJ2-2; D is unresolved. V was trimmed by 2 bases and J by 6 bases, leaving 10 bases between them. The CDR3 is 14 residues long. The germline gives CDR1 MNHNY, CDR2 SVGAGI (reference sequence). CDR3 sequence: CASSYVEVPGELFF. CDR3 DNA: TGTGCCAGCAGTTACGTCGAGGTCCCCGGGGAGCTGTTTTTT.

The rearrangement links TRBV5-1 to TRBJ1-1; 9 nucleotides line up with TRBD1. The trim removed 0 bases at V and 0 bases at J, leaving 6 bases unmatched. The germline V gene has CDR1 SGHRS and CDR2 YFSETQ. The CDR3 consists of 17 residues. CDR3 in amino acids: CASSLVAGDRVNTEAFF. The CDR3 DNA is TGCGCCAGCAGCTTGGTGGCCGGGGACAGGGTGAACACTGAAGCTTTCTTT. Combining the CDR3 with reference TRBV5-1 and TRBJ1-1 gives the whole variable domain KAGVTQTPRYLIKTRGQQVTLSCSPISGHRSVSWYQQTPGQGLQFLFEYFSETQRNKGNFPGRFSGRQFSNSRSEMNVSTLELGDSALYLCASSLVAGDRVNTEAFFGQGTRLTVV.

The chain recombines TRBV25-1 with TRBJ2-7, with 9 nucleotides matching TRBD2. Per germline, CDR1 MGHDK and CDR2 SYGVNS. The CDR3 runs to 13 residues. J lost 1 base, V lost 11 bases, and 6 bases had no gene match. The CDR3 is CASRREGSYEQYF. The CDR3 DNA sequence: TGTGCCTCTCGGCGGGAGGGATCCTACGAGCAGTACTTC.

The gene calls are TRBV3-1 and TRBJ1-2, with D uncertain. Trimming took 3 bases from V and 2 from J, leaving 10 bases between them. Germline V gene sequence: CDR1 LGHDT, CDR2 YNNKEL (reference sequence). CDR3 size: 14 residues. Here the CDR3 reads CASSHQSSNYGYTF. CDR3 bases: TGTGCCAGCAGCCACCAGAGCAGCAACTATGGCTACACCTTC.

The sample holds many counts of this clonotype. V and J are TRBV20-1 and TRBJ2-7; no clear D. Trimming cost V 6 bases and J 0 bases, with 15 bases left between them. Germline CDR1 is DFQATT and CDR2 is SNEGSKA (reference sequence). The CDR3 contains 14 residues. The CDR3 DNA follows: TGCAGTGCACCCCTGACGACAAGCTCCTACGAGCAGTACTTC. It codes for CSAPLTTSSYEQYF.

This clonotype was counted many times. V gene TRBV4-1 combines with J gene TRBJ2-1, with TRBD2 identical over 10 bases. Trimming took 0 bases from V and 0 from J; bases not matched to a gene: 2. The CDR3 has 17 amino acids. Germline V gene sequence: CDR1 MGHRA, CDR2 YSYEKL. CDR3 sequence reads: CASSQDASGSSYNEQFF. The CDR3 DNA is TGCGCCAGCAGCCAAGATGCTAGCGGGAGCTCCTACAATGAGCAGTTCTTC.

This clonotype has more than one count but fewer than ten. CDR3 sequence (DNA): TGTGCCAGCCGGTCCGCGTTGGCGGGGGAGACCCAGTACTTC. This sequence encodes CASRSALAGETQYF. The chain is built from TRBV12-3 or TRBV12-4 and TRBJ2-5; weak D call: TRBD2 (6 bases). V dropped 8 bases and J dropped 5 bases, with 18 bases sitting between them. The CDR3 runs 14 residues.

The chain employs TRBV5-1 and TRBJ2-1; 7 bases line up with TRBD2. With V trimmed by 0 bases and J by 6 bases, 6 bases remained unmatched. Germline-derived CDR1 and CDR2 are SGHRS and YFSETQ. This CDR3 is built from 15 residues. The CDR3 loop is CASSLAPSGINEQFF. CDR3 DNA: TGCGCCAGCAGCTTGGCGCCTAGCGGAATCAATGAGCAGTTCTTC.

This clonotype was detected only a few times. This chain uses TRBV6-1 with TRBJ1-2; TRBD1 matches 7 bases. This CDR3 is built from 13 residues. In germline, CDR1 is MNHNS, CDR2 SASEGT. The junction had 5 bases not matched to a gene; V was cut back by 2 bases and J by 8 bases. CDR3 coding DNA: TGTGCCAGCAGTGAATCACAGGGGCACGGCTACACCTTC. Its protein is CASSESQGHGYTF.

This clonotype was counted many times. The chain employs TRBV20-1 and TRBJ1-2; D is undetermined. This CDR3 is 16 amino acids long. Deletions cut 0 bases from V and 6 bases from J, with 20 bases between. Germline V CDR1 and CDR2: DFQATT, SNEGSKA (reference sequence). The CDR3 protein is CSARDRGGGWADGYTF. The DNA of the CDR3 is TGCAGTGCTAGAGATCGTGGTGGTGGATGGGCAGATGGCTACACCTTC.

This clonotype was counted many times. The chain recombines TRBV10-3 with TRBJ1-2; 9 bases match TRBD1. V shed 5 bases and J 0 bases; nucleotides not matched to a gene: 7. The CDR3 has 16 residues. The germline gives CDR1 ENHRY, CDR2 SYGVKD. CDR3 region: CAISPGQGITNYGYTF. DNA for the CDR3: TGTGCCATCAGTCCGGGACAGGGAATCACTAACTATGGCTACACCTTC.

CDR3 loop: CSVSPQGHSGANVLTF. In nucleotides, the CDR3 is TGCAGTGTTAGCCCACAGGGCCACTCTGGGGCCAACGTCCTGACTTTC. V gene TRBV20-1 combines with J gene TRBJ2-6; D possibly corresponds to TRBD1 (6 bases). The V and J ends lost 7 bases and 0 bases respectively, with 16 bases between them. Germline CDR1 is DFQATT and CDR2 is SNEGSKA (reference sequence). There are 16 residues in the CDR3.

The chain recombines TRBV20-1 with TRBJ2-5; 8 bases agree with TRBD1. The CDR3 is made up of 13 amino acids. With V trimmed by 2 bases and J by 5 bases, 4 bases remained unmatched. The germline V gene encodes CDR1 DFQATT and CDR2 SNEGSKA (reference sequence). Written as DNA, the CDR3 is TGCAGTGCTAGATCGACAGGGGTGGAGACCCAGTACTTC. Amino acids: CSARSTGVETQYF.

This clonotype was detected many times. DNA of the CDR3: TGTGCCAGCAGCTCCTTATTGGGGGTACGCGGCTATGGCTACACCTTC. The encoded protein is CASSSLLGVRGYGYTF. The chain uses TRBV7-2 and TRBJ1-2; maybe TRBD1 (5 bases). This CDR3 contains 16 residues. CDR1 and CDR2 (germline): SGHTA, FQGNSA. The germline V and J ends were trimmed by 4 bases and 4 bases, with 19 bases remaining between them.

This clonotype has ten or more counts. The chain uses TRBV12-3 or TRBV12-4 and TRBJ1-1; no clear D. There are 11 residues in the CDR3. Trimming pared 5 bases from V and 6 bases from J, leaving 7 bases between. The CDR3 is CASSTSAEAFF. The CDR3 region has the DNA TGTGCCAGCAGTACATCAGCTGAAGCTTTCTTT.

The DNA for the CDR3 is TGTGCCAGCCGACCCCTTTCGAGCTCTGGAAACACCATATATTTT. Encoded protein: CASRPLSSSGNTIYF. The J gene is TRBJ1-3, the V gene TRBV6-1; D unresolved. This CDR3 is built from 15 residues. The V gene's germline CDR1 is MNHNS and CDR2 SASEGT. V lost 8 bases and J 0 bases, leaving 14 bases between the germline ends.

With regard to this clonotype: With a much larger clone just one base away, this may be a read error. The rearrangement uses TRBV7-6 and TRBJ1-1, with D tentatively TRBD1 (6 bases). This CDR3 region has 15 residues. In germline, CDR1 is SGHVS, CDR2 FNYEAQ. In DNA form, the CDR3 reads TGTGCCAGCAGCGCCACCGCTACAGGGCTCACTGAAGCTCTCTTT. It specifies CASSATATGLTEALF.

CDR3 residues: CSARVPKRTGGGIEKLFF. The CDR3 nucleotides read TGCAGTGCTAGAGTTCCGAAGCGTACAGGGGGCGGCATTGAAAAACTGTTTTTT. V and J are TRBV20-1 and TRBJ1-4; TRBD1 matches at 9 bases. Germline CDR1 reads DFQATT; CDR2 reads SNEGSKA (reference sequence). The trim removed 1 base at V and 7 bases at J, leaving 16 bases unmatched. The CDR3 contains 18 residues.

The genes are TRBV20-1 and TRBJ1-5, with a tentative D call TRBD1 (5 bases). Germline V gene data show CDR1 as DFQATT and CDR2 as SNEGSKA (reference sequence). V was pared by 3 bases and J by 11 bases, with 17 bases between. The CDR3 loop spans 13 amino acids. In DNA form, the CDR3 reads TGCAGTGCTAGCCGGGACTTACAAGAGACCCAGCATTTT. It yields the protein CSASRDLQETQHF.

DNA of the CDR3: TGCGCCAGCAGCTTCGTAGGGGAGGTTGGGGAAAAACTGTTTTTT. It specifies CASSFVGEVGEKLFF. The genes are TRBV5-1 and TRBJ1-4; D perhaps matches TRBD1 (5 bases). CDR1 and CDR2 from the germline V gene are SGHRS and YFSETQ. The CDR3 sequence is 15 residues long. V was clipped by 2 bases and J by 8 bases, with 16 bases between them.

This clonotype was picked up a small number of times. V is TRBV20-1 and J is TRBJ2-5; 9 bases match TRBD2. Germline assignment: CDR1 DFQATT and CDR2 SNEGSKA (reference sequence). The ends lost 6 bases at V and 3 bases at J; junction bases unmatched: 20. The CDR3 length is 18 residues. The CDR3 loop is CSAPGGLAGEGLKETQYF. The CDR3 DNA sequence: TGCAGTGCCCCCGGGGGATTAGCGGGAGAGGGGTTAAAAGAGACCCAGTACTTC.

This clonotype was counted between two and nine times. The rearrangement uses TRBV30 and TRBJ2-3; the match to TRBD2 covers 10 bases. Germline-derived CDR1 and CDR2 are GTSNPN and SVGIG (reference sequence). The CDR3 is 14 residues long. The junction had 6 bases not matched to a gene; V was cut back by 2 bases and J by 7 bases. Here the CDR3 reads CAWSTSGVPHTQYF. In DNA form, the CDR3 reads TGTGCCTGGAGTACTAGCGGGGTACCACATACGCAGTATTTT.

The J gene is TRBJ2-5, the V gene TRBV2; TRBD1 or TRBD2 may be the D gene (6 bases each). This CDR3 contains 13 residues. Looked up from germline, CDR1 is SNHLY and CDR2 is FYNNEI. V was shortened by 7 bases and J by 5 bases, with 14 bases between the two germline ends. The CDR3 is CASKRGAGETQYF. In DNA form, the CDR3 reads TGTGCCAGCAAAAGGGGGGCTGGGGAGACCCAGTACTTC.

This clonotype was counted at least ten times. The J gene is TRBJ2-7, the V gene TRBV5-1; D is undetermined. The germline CDR1 and CDR2 sequences are SGHRS and YFSETQ. V was clipped by 2 bases and J by 3 bases, with 9 bases between them. The CDR3 loop spans 13 amino acids. The CDR3 spells CASSLSDGYEQYF. The CDR3 nucleotides read TGCGCCAGCAGCTTATCAGACGGCTACGAGCAGTACTTC.

In this sample, this clonotype turned up a few times. The CDR3 is CASSFRADYNEQFF. In DNA, the CDR3 is TGTGCCAGCAGTTTCCGGGCAGACTACAATGAGCAGTTCTTC. The V and J genes are TRBV5-6 and TRBJ2-1; D unresolved. Germline CDR1 reads SGHDT; CDR2 reads YYEEEE. This CDR3 has 14 residues. The V end lost 5 bases, the J end lost 3 bases, and 12 bases lay between the germline ends.

The table lists this clonotype with many counts. The chain is built from TRBV5-1 and TRBJ2-1; TRBD2 matches at 10 bases. Germline V gene sequence: CDR1 SGHRS, CDR2 YFSETQ. CDR3 length: 16 residues. J was trimmed by 7 bases and V by 4 bases; bases with no gene match: 11. The CDR3 sequence: CASSLVLSSGGNEQFF. CDR3 sequence (DNA): TGCGCCAGCAGCCTGGTCTTGTCTAGCGGGGGTAATGAGCAGTTCTTC.

The CDR3 sequence is CASSNSLGGQYF. The CDR3 DNA is TGTGCCAGCAGTAACTCCCTGGGAGGGCAGTACTTC. The J gene is TRBJ2-7, the V gene TRBV6-1; D is perhaps TRBD2 (6 bases). The CDR3 runs 12 residues. V was pared by 5 bases and J by 9 bases, with 14 bases between. Germline V lookup: CDR1 MNHNS, CDR2 SASEGT.

V usage is TRBV24-1 and J usage is TRBJ2-1; 8 bases map to TRBD2. The CDR3 spans 17 residues. Germline V gene data show CDR1 as KGHDR and CDR2 as SFDVKD. The junction had 11 bases not matched to a gene; V was cut back by 1 base and J by 7 bases. CDR3: CATSDLEAGVGTNEQFF. For the CDR3, the DNA is TGTGCCACCAGTGATTTAGAAGCGGGAGTGGGTACGAATGAGCAGTTCTTC.

In this sample, this clonotype turned up many times. The chain links TRBV6-5 to TRBJ2-1; 9 bases fit TRBD2. The CDR3 covers 16 residues. The germline V gene has CDR1 MNHEY and CDR2 SVGAGI. V was clipped by 0 bases and J by 3 bases; unmatched bases: 3. The CDR3 sequence: CASSYSSTSGYNEQFF. CDR3 nucleotides: TGTGCCAGCAGTTACTCCTCGACTAGCGGCTACAATGAGCAGTTCTTC.

This clonotype showed up just a few times. V is TRBV6-5 and J is TRBJ1-2; D remains ambiguous. In germline, CDR1 is MNHEY, CDR2 SVGAGI. This CDR3 is 15 amino acids long. Trimming pared 0 bases from V and 0 bases from J, leaving 8 bases between. CDR3 in DNA: TGTGCCAGCAGTTACTCCGTGAAAACTAACTATGGCTACACCTTC. The encoded protein is CASSYSVKTNYGYTF.

In this sample, this clonotype turned up many times. The V and J genes are TRBV6-5 and TRBJ2-3; 8 nucleotides align to TRBD1. Germline lookup yields CDR1 MNHEY and CDR2 SVGAGI. V lost 5 bases to trimming and J lost 6 bases; unmatched junction nucleotides: 7. The CDR3 contains 14 residues. The CDR3 loop is CASSTRTGMDTQYF. CDR3 in DNA: TGTGCCAGCAGTACCAGGACAGGGATGGATACGCAGTATTTT.